The rows below give T cell receptor beta chains drawn from one sample of a study of control samples from healthy donors and cancer patients. Only in-frame clones appear in the TCRdb table, and some are missing; sequencing was by immunoSEQ multiplex PCR. The sample has over 120,000 clones, 75% to 95% seen once. The source material was blood. All receptors come from a man aged 30-40 years in good health. Each CDR3 is given with its conserved first and last residue.

TRBV24-1,CATSDADRGGQFF
TRBV5-1,CASSLETSGDDEQYF
TRBV28,CASSFGMSTEKLFF
TRBV19,CASSPRNTGAWYEQYF
TRBV9,CASSVVQGGYGTEAFF
TRBV10-1,CASSESGTGMHEQFF
TRBV9,CASSVDGNSPLHF
TRBV6-5,CASSYSSDTQYF
TRBV21-1,CASSRRHRGYEQYF
TRBV27,CASSAGLIYGYTF
TRBV12-3/TRBV12-4,CASSRDRAYGYTF
TRBV28,CASSLRVSWGYTF
TRBV27,CASSLDSNTEAFF
TRBV11-2,CASSLDLMGAFF
TRBV6-5,CASRDPTRGGHGYTF
TRBV10-3,CAISEWGGRYEQYF
TRBV29-1,CSVARQGSTDTQYF
TRBV5-1,CASSRGVGSPLHF
TRBV21-1,CASSKELVRGPGGGYTF
TRBV13,CASRATLAADNEQFF
TRBV27,CASSSRTLTYEQYF
TRBV6-6,CASSFRFLEKLFF
TRBV24-1,CATSDPPRDTQYF
TRBV14,CASSPGHVNTEAFF
TRBV4-2,CASSQARLGGELFF
TRBV28,CASSSPAGVSGNTIYF
TRBV29-1,CSGGDRSYGYTF
TRBV5-1,CASSLTAGTPSTDTQYF
TRBV10-3,CAISSLETGGLSGANVLTF
TRBV5-6,CASSLARQGDHTEAFF
TRBV3-1/TRBV3-2,CASSQGSGGNTIYF
TRBV21-1,CASSTSGGKDTQYF
TRBV7-9,CASSLGERWNGYTF
TRBV4-1,CASSHLGQGRGNEQFF
TRBV29-1,CSVEDPSATEAFF
TRBV6-6,CASSYERQGEAYEQYF
TRBV29-1,CSVADSPNQPQHF
TRBV5-4,CASSWRGQGALGYTF
TRBV11-2,CASSSTGSFAFF
TRBV6-1,CASSEELGRYEQYF
TRBV6-5,CASSRKGADGYTF
TRBV7-9,CASSPFRTPPYEQYF
TRBV2,CASSENAAYTYEQYF
TRBV19,CASARQGSYEQYF
TRBV30,CAWGGGPGGYTF
TRBV5-4,CASSFTGGGNTEAFF
TRBV5-1,CASSLGVAGSAQYF
TRBV7-9,CASSLQGATGNTIYF
TRBV20-1,CSASAERKETQYF